This T cell receptor (beta chain) was identified during a study of cytomegalovirus exposure and HLA in healthy donors. In the study overall: Unique TCRs numbering some 80 million, obtained from HLA-typed donors, made up an early data release.

Study results and caveats: Earlier analysis yielded a pattern in which most TCR beta V segments were productive about 90% or about 30% of the time.

The trim removed 6 bases at V and 10 bases at J, leaving 8 bases unmatched. The germline gives CDR1 MNHEY, CDR2 SVGAGI. The CDR3 totals 14 residues. PCR was performed using 60 Vbeta and 13 Jbeta primers. Repertoires were generated with immunoSEQ multiplex PCR, while TCRdb's copy carries only in-frame clones and drops some. The profile shows some 130,000 clones, around 84% of them singletons. In nominal health when sampled, donors likely had unrecorded immune exposures nonetheless. In regard to this clone: The antigen is not known. Other DNA sequences in the sample encode the same CDR3.

The TCR sequence derives from a woman younger than 45 in good health and CMV-seropositive. V gene TRBV6-5 combines with J gene TRBJ1-6; 8 positions match TRBD1. The sequenced sample was PBMCs. CDR3 sequence reads: CASSPGGLESPLHF. For the CDR3, the DNA is TGTGCCAGCAGCCCAGGGGGCCTTGAATCACCCCTCCACTTT.